This T cell receptor (beta chain) was sequenced in a study of T cells in Graves' hyperthyroidism and ophthalmopathy. It was RNA transcripts that yielded the amplified TCR beta CDR3 regions. Initially, a first-round RT-PCR of the TCR CDR3 employed the HTBI primer set. Using its own MiXCR run on the multiplex PCR reads, TCRdb lists one record per CDR3 protein. Found here are some 570,000 distinct CDR3 sequences, approximately 15% of them singletons; the top ten hold around 7%. This CDR3 comprises 16 residues. The V end lost 1 base, the J end lost 5 bases, and 17 bases lay between the germline ends. Germline V lookup: CDR1 LGHDT, CDR2 YNNKEL (reference sequence). Patients affected by ophthalmopathy presented a Clinical Activity Score of at least 3, a NOSPECS grade of at least 4, and disease duration below 3 months. Patients showing uncontrolled infection, other autoimmune disease, pregnancy or lactation were ineligible. Diagnoses used clinical symptoms, serum thyroxine and TRAb, thyroid ultrasound and orbital computed tomography.

At least ten counts were recorded for this clonotype. The clonotype was recovered from a woman between 18 and 29 years old with Graves' ophthalmopathy. This rearrangement joins TRBV3-1 to TRBJ1-2; D unresolved. Sequencing used blood. CDR3 loop: CASSQVYDIWLYGYTF. The CDR3 DNA sequence: TGTGCCAGCAGCCAAGTTTATGACATTTGGTTATATGGCTACACCTTC.